The T cell receptor beta chain described here comes from a study of patients and donors after allogeneic stem cell transplantation (TCRdb year 2020). Library generation was performed with RT-PCR. Reads for this sample came from a NextSeq 550. TCRdb reprocessing: public reads trimmed at Q25 with fastp, clones called with MiXCR, in-frame beta chains kept. CDR3 protein duplicates are merged, each entry listing the most common genes and DNA. This sample holds some 960,000 distinct CDR3 sequences; about a sixth were observed only once. The biggest ten clones account for around 6% of the sample. Concerning this clonotype itself: The specificity of this receptor is unknown. One base away there is no much larger clone; base qualities are not given.

The germline V gene encodes CDR1 SGHRS and CDR2 YFSETQ. The CDR3 goes from the cysteine to the phenylalanine over 15 residues. Just the 45-base CDR3 DNA is kept, in frame starting at base 1. V is pruned by 7 bases and J by 4 bases, leaving 11 bases of the junction without a gene match. The TCR comes from a human donor who was either an allogeneic HSCT recipient or a stem cell or donor lymphocyte infusion donor (not recorded which). It is not recorded whose cells these are; they may come from a transplant donor. Sequencing was performed on blood, either unsorted or a sorted T cell fraction (not recorded which). The chain is encoded by TRBV5-1 joined to TRBJ2-3; TRBD1 aligns with 8 central bases. The CDR3 here reads CASYPGQGYPDTQYF. The DNA reads TGCGCCAGCTACCCCGGACAGGGATATCCAGATACGCAGTATTTT. Here the CDR3 is joined to the reference TRBV5-1 and TRBJ2-3 genes, and the full variable domain is: KAGVTQTPRYLIKTRGQQVTLSCSPISGHRSVSWYQQTPGQGLQFLFEYFSETQRNKGNFPGRFSGRQFSNSRSEMNVSTLELGDSALYLCASYPGQGYPDTQYFGPGTRLTVL.